This T cell receptor (beta chain) was profiled in a study of identical twins. Study-level results: Among monozygotic twins, out-of-frame TCR alpha sharing exceeded what models predicted. The analysis was cross-sectional rather than longitudinal within donors.

This clonotype occurred many times. Its antigen is unknown. V dropped 0 bases and J dropped 4; count of bases not matched to a gene: 2. The germline CDR1 and CDR2 sequences are SGHRS and YFSETQ. CDR3 length equals 15 residues. Via MiXCR, TCRdb re-called the 5' RACE reads, giving one row per CDR3 protein. The repertoire includes under 250,000 distinct CDR3 sequences, 12% of them detected once, and 4% to 5% sits in the top ten. This same sample was also taken into another study, of yellow fever vaccine responses in identical twins.

The sample consisted of memory (CD45RO+) T cells sorted from blood. The chain employs TRBV5-1 and TRBJ2-2, with 8 positions matching TRBD1. This TCR was sampled from a woman younger than 35 in good health. CDR3 amino acids: CASSLGQGATGELFF. Here the CDR3 DNA reads TGCGCCAGCAGCTTGGGCCAGGGGGCCACCGGGGAGCTGTTTTTT.